One and the same sample provided the 23 T cell receptor beta chains below, sequenced in a study of cytomegalovirus exposure and HLA in healthy donors. With 60 Vbeta and 13 Jbeta primers, the PCR was carried out. The method was immunoSEQ multiplex PCR; TCRdb's version includes in-frame clones alone and lacks a portion of them. The table has over 150,000 clones, around three quarters seen once. The sample comprised PBMCs. The receptors stem from a young man in good health and CMV-seropositive.

This clone was picked up one time. The chain combines TRBV7-3 with TRBJ1-2, with 9 bases lining up with TRBD1. CDR3 length equals 14 residues. V lost 5 bases, J lost 6 bases, and 7 bases stayed unmatched. Germline V gene data show CDR1 as SGHTA and CDR2 as FQGTGA. The CDR3 sequence: CASSLRDRANGYTF. The CDR3 nucleotides read TGTGCCAGCAGCCTCCGGGACAGGGCGAATGGCTACACCTTC.

This sequence joins TRBV7-9 and TRBJ2-5; 7 bases match TRBD2. Trimming removed 5 bases from V and 2 bases from J; junction bases left unmatched: 5. The germline CDR1 and CDR2 sequences are SEHNR and FQNEAQ (reference sequence). This CDR3 comprises 14 residues. This chain's CDR3 is CASSRAGRQETQYF. The CDR3 DNA is TGTGCCAGCAGCAGGGCCGGGAGGCAAGAGACCCAGTACTTC.

The gene calls are TRBV7-6 and TRBJ2-2, with D tentatively TRBD1 (5 bases). V dropped 0 bases and J dropped 5 bases, with 13 bases sitting between them. This CDR3 contains 16 residues. Germline V gene lookup returns CDR1 SGHVS and CDR2 FNYEAQ. The DNA for the CDR3 is TGTGCCAGCAGCTTAGCTATCCAGGGTGGTACCGGGGAGCTGTTTTTT. Amino acids: CASSLAIQGGTGELFF. Full variable domain (rest looked up from reference TRBV7-6 and TRBJ2-2): GAGVSQSPRYKVTKRGQDVALRCDPISGHVSLYWYRQALGQGPEFLTYFNYEAQQDKSGLPNDRFSAERPEGSISTLTIQRTEQRDSAMYRCASSLAIQGGTGELFFGEGSRLTVL.

In the case of this clone: One end of the junction is discordant with germline, which a read error may explain. The same CDR3 also results from other DNA sequences found in this sample. The CDR3 DNA reads as TGTGCCAGCAGTGAAGGGGTCAGGGGAAATTCCCCCCTCCACTTT. This codes for CASSEGVRGNSPLHF. The V gene is TRBV6-1, the J gene TRBJ1-6; maybe TRBD1 (6 bases). Per the germline V gene, CDR1 is MNHNS and CDR2 is SASEGT. The CDR3 is 15 amino acids.

The rearrangement uses TRBV6-1 and TRBJ2-3; TRBD1 agrees at 9 bases. CDR1 and CDR2 (germline): MNHNS, SASEGT. The junction had 5 bases not matched to a gene; V was cut back by 4 bases and J by 3 bases. This CDR3 comprises 15 residues. The CDR3 DNA sequence: TGTGCCAGCAGTGTTCGGGACAGGGTTACAGATACGCAGTATTTT. Translating gives CASSVRDRVTDTQYF.

The genes are TRBV7-8 and TRBJ2-7, with a weak D call TRBD1 (6 bases). There are 14 residues in the CDR3. Looked up from germline, CDR1 is SGHVS and CDR2 is FQNEAQ. V was trimmed by 1 base and J by 13 bases, leaving 20 bases between them. The chain's CDR3 is CASSLDPMTGGYYF. The CDR3, as DNA: TGTGCCAGCAGCTTAGATCCTATGACAGGCGGGTACTACTTC.

The V and J genes are TRBV18 and TRBJ2-7; the match to TRBD1 covers 11 bases. V shed 5 bases and J 5 bases; nucleotides not matched to a gene: 8. The germline gives CDR1 KGHSH, CDR2 LQKENI. The CDR3 is 15 amino acids. CDR3 bases: TGTGCCAGCTCATTGCGGACAGGGGGCCGGAACGAGCAGTACTTC. It specifies CASSLRTGGRNEQYF.

The chain employs TRBV4-3 and TRBJ2-1; 9 positions match TRBD1. The germline V gene encodes CDR1 LGHNA and CDR2 YSLEER. The CDR3 spans 15 residues. V lost 4 bases, J lost 7 bases, and 8 bases stayed unmatched. Written as DNA, the CDR3 is TGCGCCAGCAGCCGGGGGGACAGGGATCGGAATGAGCAGTTCTTC. This translates into CASSRGDRDRNEQFF.

The genes are TRBV11-2 and TRBJ2-1, with 10 positions matching TRBD2. There are 18 residues in the CDR3. The trim removed 3 bases at V and 3 bases at J, leaving 11 bases unmatched. Germline CDR1 is SGHAT and CDR2 is FQNNGV. In DNA form, the CDR3 reads TGTGCCAGCAGCTTTCGCGGAGCGGGGGGGCCGGTCTACAATGAGCAGTTCTTC. This translates into CASSFRGAGGPVYNEQFF.

The chain joins TRBV6-6 to TRBJ1-2; 8 positions agree with TRBD1. The CDR3 totals 14 residues. V lost 6 bases to trimming and J lost 5 bases; unmatched junction nucleotides: 8. Germline CDR1 MNHNY, CDR2 SVGAGI (reference sequence). This CDR3 reads CASSHGTGGYGYTF. The CDR3 DNA reads as TGTGCCAGCAGCCACGGGACAGGAGGATATGGCTACACCTTC.

The V call is TRBV5-1, the J call TRBJ2-3; TRBD2 agrees at 12 bases. The CDR3 covers 17 residues. Germline trimming cut 0 bases from V and 0 bases from J; bases unmatched to any gene: 2. From germline, CDR1 is SGHRS and CDR2 YFSETQ. CDR3 sequence reads: CASSLASGGVSTDTQYF. The CDR3 nucleotides are TGCGCCAGCAGCTTGGCTAGCGGGGGGGTTAGCACAGATACGCAGTATTTT.

Here the CDR3 reads CASWEDRAGTGELFF. The CDR3 region has the DNA TGTGCCAGCTGGGAGGACAGGGCCGGCACCGGGGAGCTGTTTTTT. V is TRBV2 and J is TRBJ2-2; 8 nucleotides align to TRBD1. The V gene end was trimmed by 8 bases and the J gene end by 4 bases; junction bases not matched to a gene: 9. The germline V gene encodes CDR1 SNHLY and CDR2 FYNNEI. CDR3 length: 15 amino acids.

The V and J genes are TRBV5-1 and TRBJ1-2; possibly TRBD1 for D (5 bases). Germline values: CDR1 SGHRS, CDR2 YFSETQ. The V end lost 7 bases, the J end lost 4 bases, and 17 bases lay between the germline ends. CDR3 size: 14 residues. The CDR3 spells CASSLLGVSYGYTF. The CDR3 coding sequence is TGCGCCAGCTCCCTCCTAGGGGTAAGCTATGGCTACACCTTC. The full variable domain, with the rest looked up from reference TRBV5-1 and TRBJ1-2, is KAGVTQTPRYLIKTRGQQVTLSCSPISGHRSVSWYQQTPGQGLQFLFEYFSETQRNKGNFPGRFSGRQFSNSRSEMNVSTLELGDSALYLCASSLLGVSYGYTFGSGTRLTVV.

This rearrangement joins TRBV5-1 to TRBJ2-6; TRBD1 is a possible D gene (7 bases). V shed 2 bases and J shed 0 bases, with 15 bases lying between them. The CDR3 length is 18 residues. From germline, CDR1 is SGHRS and CDR2 YFSETQ. The DNA for the CDR3 is TGCGCCAGCAGCTTACTCCAGGGGGGCCCCTCTGGGGCCAACGTCCTGACTTTC. Amino acids: CASSLLQGGPSGANVLTF.

The gene calls are TRBV5-1 and TRBJ1-3; D is ambiguous. The CDR3 runs 17 residues. Trimming removed 2 bases from V and 0 bases from J, with 15 bases in between. Germline V gene lookup returns CDR1 SGHRS and CDR2 YFSETQ. Here the CDR3 reads CASSFESSWSSGNTIYF. The CDR3 coding sequence is TGCGCCAGCAGCTTTGAAAGCAGTTGGAGCTCTGGAAACACCATATATTTT.

Here the CDR3 DNA reads TGCGCCAGCAGCCCAGGGGGCTCGGGCAATCAGCCCCAGCATTTT. Its protein product is CASSPGGSGNQPQHF. V is TRBV5-1 and J is TRBJ1-5; 8 nucleotides line up with TRBD1. With V trimmed by 4 bases and J by 2 bases, 5 bases remained unmatched. CDR3 size: 15 residues. CDR1 is SGHRS, CDR2 YFSETQ, per germline.

This sequence joins TRBV11-2 and TRBJ2-7; a possible D gene is TRBD1 (6 bases). The CDR3 length is 15 residues. Trimming removed 2 bases at V and 3 bases at J, with 14 bases between. CDR1 and CDR2 (germline): SGHAT, FQNNGV. The CDR3, as DNA: TGTGCCAGCAGCTTAACCACAGGGCTTATCTACGAGCAGTACTTC. This translates into CASSLTTGLIYEQYF.

CDR3 protein: CASSQDPPGGDQETQYF. The CDR3 DNA follows: TGCGCCAGCAGCCAAGACCCACCCGGGGGAGACCAAGAGACCCAGTACTTC. This chain connects TRBV4-1 to TRBJ2-5, with a weak D call TRBD2 (6 bases). The length of the CDR3 is 17 residues. Germline lookup yields CDR1 MGHRA and CDR2 YSYEKL. V was trimmed by 0 bases and J by 0 bases, leaving 14 bases between them.

The chain combines TRBV11-2 with TRBJ2-7, with D unclear. CDR3 size: 14 residues. The V and J ends lost 4 bases and 3 bases respectively, with 13 bases between them. The germline CDR1 and CDR2 sequences are SGHAT and FQNNGV. CDR3 sequence reads: CASSYGRRLYEQYF. In DNA form, the CDR3 reads TGTGCCAGCAGCTATGGCAGGCGCCTCTACGAGCAGTACTTC.

The chain couples TRBV30 to TRBJ2-1; the match to TRBD2 covers 9 bases. Per the germline V gene, CDR1 is GTSNPN and CDR2 is SVGIG (reference sequence). CDR3 length: 14 amino acids. The V segment lost 2 bases and the J segment 5 bases; nucleotides outside the gene matches: 4. This chain's CDR3 is CAWSILAGNNEQFF. The CDR3 DNA follows: TGTGCCTGGAGTATCCTAGCGGGAAACAATGAGCAGTTCTTC.

The chain couples TRBV27 to TRBJ2-7; no firm D call. From germline, CDR1 is MNHEY and CDR2 SMNVEV (reference sequence). CDR3 length: 13 residues. Trimming pared 3 bases from V and 6 bases from J, leaving 12 bases between. The CDR3: CASSFKEFGEQYF. CDR3 nucleotides: TGTGCCAGCAGTTTCAAGGAGTTCGGCGAGCAGTACTTC.

V is TRBV18 and J is TRBJ2-7; tentatively, D is TRBD1 (5 bases). The V end lost 1 base, the J end lost 3 bases, and 10 bases lay between the germline ends. Germline-derived CDR1 and CDR2 are KGHSH and LQKENI. The CDR3 has 14 amino acids. Written as DNA, the CDR3 is TGTGCCAGCTCACCACAGGGGATACGCTACGAGCAGTACTTC. It codes for CASSPQGIRYEQYF.

V and J are TRBV29-1 and TRBJ2-7, with 8 bases lining up with TRBD2. CDR1 SQVTM and CDR2 ANQGSEA come from the germline V gene. The CDR3 totals 14 residues. Losses at the gene ends were 1 base for V and 3 bases for J; bases not matched to a gene: 5. The CDR3, as DNA: TGCAGCGTTGAAGCGGGAGGGGGAGTCTACGAGCAGTACTTC. Its translation: CSVEAGGGVYEQYF.